This paragraph reports one TCR beta chain. This clonotype showed up just a few times. There is no known antigen for this receptor. Per-nucleotide qualities are absent, and no much larger clonotype sits a single base away. Libraries were constructed by 5' RACE. Sequencing was performed on an Illumina HiSeq 2500. A second PCR of roughly 7 to 12 cycles was run with a J-beta primer mix and a sample-barcoded 5' primer. A unique molecular identifier was introduced onto each TCR beta cDNA molecule by a template-switch 5' adaptor carrying 12 random nucleotides. Each sample yielded at least 2.5 million CDR3-containing paired-end reads. All of the RNA was converted into first-strand cDNA using the Mint cDNA synthesis kit, with a TRBC-specific oligonucleotide serving as the primer. All cDNA was treated with uracil-DNA glycosylase and then went through a first 18-cycle PCR with the universal primers M1SS and BC2_uni_R. The paper's processing steps were these. Each sample was normalized by randomly selecting 1 million high-quality reads, each carrying a distinct molecular identifier. Reads with shared molecular identifiers were discarded instead of being binned into consensus sequences. CDR3 identification, clonotype clustering and error correction used MiTCR with a Q25 quality threshold and the strictest error-elimination algorithm. A nonparametric unseen species model with Euler transformation was used to estimate a lower bound on total TCR beta diversity. The raw public reads went through TCRdb reprocessing: fastp at Q25, MiXCR clone calling, in-frame beta chains kept. CDR3 protein duplicates are merged, each entry listing the most common genes and DNA. TCRdb, not the authors, supplied the V and J calls. The sample includes approximately 1,100,000 distinct CDR3 sequences, with under 45% observed a single time. In total, the top ten clones hold approximately 20% of the sample.

The cysteine opens and the phenylalanine closes a CDR3 of 15 amino acids. Here the CDR3 DNA is all that survives: 45 bases in frame from base 1. V loses 5 bases, J loses 8 bases, and the germline ends lie 19 bases apart. In the germline V gene (reference sequence), CDR1 corresponds to SEHNR and CDR2 to FQNEAQ. The data were obtained in a study of blood T cells in healthy people across ages (dated by TCRdb to between 2014 and 2017). Context from the whole study: In model experiments, template switching captured roughly one uniquely barcoded TCR beta cDNA molecule for every two T cells. Using the same blood draw, the study looked at two additional independent replicas of 1 million unique cDNA reads for two donors, one aged 18 to 30 and the other aged 80 or older. Donors were grouped into four age groups: young (average approximately 15 years), middle-aged (about 38), aged (approximately 67) and long-lived (approximately 78). To avoid experimental bias, donors of different ages were distributed randomly across sequencing lanes. The study measured age-related changes in TCR beta repertoire diversity using deep sequencing normalized with unique cDNA molecular identifiers.

Donors were approximately 42 systemically healthy Caucasian individuals from Russia aged 6 to 90 years. Each donor gave around 9 milliliters of peripheral blood, collected into EDTA-treated Vacutainer tubes. Ficoll-Paque density-gradient centrifugation was used to isolate PBMCs, with at least 7 million per sample. Total RNA was extracted from PBMCs with Trizol reagent, with at least 6 micrograms obtained per sample. Naive CD45RAhigh/CD27high T cell percentages were measured by flow cytometry on a PBMC aliquot from every donor. Beyond this particular receptor, the publication reports: Because profiling used bulk unsorted PBMCs, naive and antigen-experienced compartments could not be compared conclusively. The CMV infection status of donors was not known, potentially confounding age-related changes in expanded clonotypes. Compared with the aged group, the long-lived group had more naive CD4+ T cells, fewer expanded clones and increased TCR diversity, suggesting age selection. A strong correlation was found between observed TCR beta diversity and the percentage of naive T cells measured by flow cytometry. Total diversity estimates from one million sequenced T cells were considered lower bounds and underestimates. Observed TCR beta diversity per million T cells fell roughly linearly with age, and a significant reduction was already apparent by age roughly 41.

The rearranged chain carries TRBV7-9 and TRBJ2-1; TRBD2 is a weak D gene call, 5 bases matching. This clonotype originated in a woman aged 55-69 years in good health. Input material: blood. The CDR3 loop reads CASSNLVRGSYEQFF. In nucleotide form, the sequence is TGTGCCAGCAGCAACCTGGTACGGGGTTCCTATGAGCAGTTCTTC.